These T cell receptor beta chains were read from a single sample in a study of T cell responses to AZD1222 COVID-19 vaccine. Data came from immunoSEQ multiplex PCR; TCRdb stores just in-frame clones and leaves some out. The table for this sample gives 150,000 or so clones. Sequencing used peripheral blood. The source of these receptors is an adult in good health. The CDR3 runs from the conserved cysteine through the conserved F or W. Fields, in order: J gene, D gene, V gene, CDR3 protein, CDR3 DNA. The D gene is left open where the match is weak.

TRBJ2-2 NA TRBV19 CASSGQWGELFF TGTGCCAGTAGTGGGCAATGGGGGGAGCTGTTTTTT
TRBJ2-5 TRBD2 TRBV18 CASSPGTSGGPGSGETQYF TGTGCCAGCTCACCCGGGACTAGCGGGGGGCCAGGCTCTGGGGAGACCCAGTACTTC
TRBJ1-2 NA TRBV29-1 CSVEDPGDGGYTF TGCAGCGTTGAAGATCCAGGGGATGGAGGCTACACCTTC
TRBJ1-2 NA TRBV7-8 CASSPFPKGGYTF TGTGCCAGCAGCCCCTTTCCTAAGGGTGGCTACACCTTC
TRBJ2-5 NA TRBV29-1 CSVEMGPETQYF TGCAGCGTTGAAATGGGACCAGAGACCCAGTACTTC
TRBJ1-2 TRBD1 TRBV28 CASSSDRGTRNYGYTF TGTGCCAGCAGTTCGGACAGGGGGACGAGAAACTATGGCTACACCTTC
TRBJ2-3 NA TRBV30 CAWGDRADTQYF TGTGCCTGGGGGGACCGGGCAGATACGCAGTATTTT
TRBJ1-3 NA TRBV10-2 CASSEAGNTIYF TGCGCCAGCAGTGAGGCTGGAAACACCATATATTTT
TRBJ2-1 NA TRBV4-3 CASSQETQPWHEQFF TGCGCCAGCAGCCAAGAGACACAACCATGGCATGAGCAGTTCTTC
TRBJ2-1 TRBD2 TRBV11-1 CASSLLETSANEQFF TGTGCCAGCAGCTTACTCGAGACTAGCGCCAATGAGCAGTTCTTC
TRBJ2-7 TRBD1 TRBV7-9 CASSLEGGAYEQYF TGTGCCAGCAGCTTAGAAGGGGGCGCCTACGAGCAGTACTTC
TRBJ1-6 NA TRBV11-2 CASSLGGGDSPLHF TGTGCCAGCAGCTTAGGGGGCGGGGATTCACCCCTCCACTTT
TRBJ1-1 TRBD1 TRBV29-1 CSVARTGGNTEAFF TGCAGCGTTGCGAGGACAGGGGGGAACACTGAAGCTTTCTTT
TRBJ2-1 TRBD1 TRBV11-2 CASSLGQGSHNEQFF TGTGCCAGCAGCTTAGGACAGGGGTCTCACAATGAGCAGTTCTTC
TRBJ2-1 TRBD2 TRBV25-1 CASRNTGTRPSNEQFF TGTGCCAGCAGAAATACGGGGACTAGGCCCTCCAATGAGCAGTTCTTC
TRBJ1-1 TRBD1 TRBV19 CASSIIGGSLEAFF TGTGCCAGTAGTATTATAGGGGGCTCGTTGGAAGCTTTCTTT
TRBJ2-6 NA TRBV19 CASSFTSGANVLTF TGTGCCAGTAGTTTTACCTCTGGGGCCAACGTCCTGACTTTC
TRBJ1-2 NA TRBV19 CASSISITPNYGYTF TGTGCCAGTAGTATTTCAATAACTCCTAACTATGGCTACACCTTC
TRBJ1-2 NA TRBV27 CASSLGLDYGYTF TGTGCCAGCAGTTTAGGACTTGACTATGGCTACACCTTC
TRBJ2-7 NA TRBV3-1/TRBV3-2 CASSQGGGGYSYEQYF TGTGCCAGCAGCCAAGGGGGAGGCGGTTACTCCTACGAGCAGTACTTC
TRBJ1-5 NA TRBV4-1 CASSPQGQAGRTLNQPQHF TGCGCCAGCAGCCCTCAAGGCCAAGCAGGGCGCACCCTCAATCAGCCCCAGCATTTT
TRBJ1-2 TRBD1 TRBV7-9 CASSPTGYGYTF TGTGCCAGCAGCCCGACAGGGTATGGCTACACCTTC
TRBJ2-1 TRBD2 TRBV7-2 CASSLGLAGPNEQFF TGTGCCAGCAGCTTAGGTCTAGCGGGGCCCAATGAGCAGTTCTTC
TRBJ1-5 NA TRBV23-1 CASPRDSNQPQHF TGCGCCAGCCCCCGGGATAGCAATCAGCCCCAGCATTTT
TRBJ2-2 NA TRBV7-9 CAPGGRGHQTGELFF TGTGCCCCCGGGGGCAGGGGCCACCAAACCGGGGAGCTGTTTTTT
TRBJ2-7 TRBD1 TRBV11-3 CASSLTGTGLEQYF TGTGCCAGCAGCTTGACCGGGACAGGGCTAGAGCAGTACTTC
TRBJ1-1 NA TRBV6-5 CASSYSTRSGTEAFF TGTGCCAGCAGTTACTCGACCAGATCCGGGACCGAAGCTTTCTTT
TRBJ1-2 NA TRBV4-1 CASSQEIPQGLDYGYTF TGCGCCAGCAGCCAAGAAATCCCCCAGGGGTTGGACTATGGCTACACCTTC
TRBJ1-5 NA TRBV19 CASSMGPNQPQHF TGTGCCAGTAGTATGGGGCCCAATCAGCCCCAGCATTTT
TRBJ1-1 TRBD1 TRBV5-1 CASSPWTGRLGMNTEAFF TGCGCCAGCAGCCCGTGGACAGGAAGATTAGGCATGAACACTGAAGCTTTCTTT
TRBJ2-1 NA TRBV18 CASSRGASPHNEQFF TGTGCCAGCTCACGGGGGGCATCACCCCACAATGAGCAGTTCTTC
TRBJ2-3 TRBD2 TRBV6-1 CASSVTSGGSSTDTQYF TGTGCCAGCAGTGTCACTAGCGGGGGCTCTAGCACAGATACGCAGTATTTT
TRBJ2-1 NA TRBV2 CASSSYNEQFF TGTGCCAGCAGTTCTTACAATGAGCAGTTCTTC
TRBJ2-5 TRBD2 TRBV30 CAWSPAGEETQYF TGTGCCTGGAGCCCAGCGGGGGAAGAGACCCAGTACTTC
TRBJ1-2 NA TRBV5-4 CASSRPVGIPGGGYTF TGTGCCAGCAGCCGACCCGTGGGGATCCCGGGAGGTGGCTACACCTTC
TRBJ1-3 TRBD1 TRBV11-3 CASSLNRGSSGNTIYF TGTGCCAGCAGCTTAAACAGGGGCTCCTCTGGAAACACCATATATTTT
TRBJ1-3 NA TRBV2 CASWGHLRGNTIYF TGTGCCAGCTGGGGACATTTAAGGGGAAACACCATATATTTT
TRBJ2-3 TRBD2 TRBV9 CASSPRGGGFTDTQYF TGTGCCAGCAGCCCTCGGGGCGGGGGATTCACAGATACGCAGTATTTT
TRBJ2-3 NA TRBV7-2 CASSPSGSTDTQYF TGTGCCAGCAGCCCCAGCGGTTCCACAGATACGCAGTATTTT
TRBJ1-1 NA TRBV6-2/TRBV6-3 CASSSLPPGTEAFF TGTGCCAGCAGTTCCCTGCCCCCTGGCACTGAAGCTTTCTTT
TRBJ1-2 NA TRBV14 CASSPLGNYGYTF TGTGCCAGCAGCCCCCTTGGTAACTATGGCTACACCTTC
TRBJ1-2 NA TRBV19 CASSLNYGYTF TGTGCCAGTAGTTTAAACTATGGCTACACCTTC
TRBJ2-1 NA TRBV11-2 CASSRGLYNEQFF TGTGCCAGCAGCCGGGGACTGTACAATGAGCAGTTCTTC
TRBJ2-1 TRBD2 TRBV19 CASTIFGTSGANEQFF TGTGCCAGTACCATCTTCGGGACTAGCGGGGCCAATGAGCAGTTCTTC
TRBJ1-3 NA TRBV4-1 CASSRGTEPPGNTIYF TGCGCCAGCAGCCGAGGAACAGAACCTCCTGGAAACACCATATATTTT
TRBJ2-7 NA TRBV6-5 CASMLSWGHEQYF TGTGCCAGCATGTTGAGTTGGGGGCACGAGCAGTACTTC
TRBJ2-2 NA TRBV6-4 CASSESGNGELFF TGTGCCAGCAGCGAGTCGGGGAACGGGGAGCTGTTTTTT
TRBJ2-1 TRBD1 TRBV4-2 CASSPGQGADEQFF TGTGCCAGCAGCCCGGGACAGGGGGCGGATGAGCAGTTCTTC
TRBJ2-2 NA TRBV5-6 CASVRGGPNTGELFF TGTGCCAGCGTTCGTGGCGGACCGAACACCGGGGAGCTGTTTTTT
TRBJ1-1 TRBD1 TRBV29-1 CSVDKGRTGYTEAFF TGCAGCGTCGATAAAGGGAGGACAGGGTACACTGAAGCTTTCTTT
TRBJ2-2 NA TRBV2 CASRISRATGELFF TGTGCCAGCAGGATCTCCCGGGCCACCGGGGAGCTGTTTTTT
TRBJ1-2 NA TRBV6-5 CASSYRAANYGYTF TGTGCCAGCAGTTACAGAGCAGCTAACTATGGCTACACCTTC
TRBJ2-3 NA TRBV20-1 CSASVRTHTDTQYF TGCAGTGCTAGTGTCCGGACACATACAGATACGCAGTATTTT
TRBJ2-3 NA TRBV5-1 CASSLVGVGSTDTQYF TGCGCCAGCAGCTTGGTTGGGGTGGGGAGCACAGATACGCAGTATTTT
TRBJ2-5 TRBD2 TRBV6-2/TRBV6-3 CASSYDSGGYKETQYF TGTGCCAGCAGTTACGATAGCGGGGGTTACAAAGAGACCCAGTACTTC